The rows below give T cell receptor beta chains drawn from one sample of a study of T cell responses to AZD1222 COVID-19 vaccine. Measured with immunoSEQ multiplex PCR; TCRdb has only the in-frame clones, and not every one. The sample has around 60,000 clones, approximately 90% seen once; the top ten hold around 5.2%. The material was peripheral blood, obtained on day 0 of AZD1222 vaccination. These receptors were taken from an adult in good health. Each CDR3 is given with its conserved first and last residue. The D gene is left open where the match is weak.

cdr3_length d_call v_call cdr3_aa
13 TRBD1 TRBV27 CASSSQGNYGYTF
15 TRBD1 TRBV10-3 CAISDRGGDRECYTF
15 TRBD1 TRBV18 CASSSRTGSNEKLFF
15 NA TRBV13 CASSPEGDPRYEQYF
15 NA TRBV10-3 CAIRTGPGMNTEAFF
15 TRBD1 TRBV25-1 CASSGTDRGHSPLHF
14 TRBD1 TRBV6-1 CASSDTGTGMPQHF
11 NA TRBV6-6 CASSTMNTQYF
16 TRBD1 TRBV5-1 CASSRPQGTGTDTQYF
15 TRBD1 TRBV5-1 CASSLLGTGQETQYF
16 TRBD1 TRBV6-5 CASSYYPTGGANIQYF
16 TRBD2 TRBV6-5 CASSYSSGGLAETQYF
14 TRBD1 TRBV9 CASRARGGSYGYTF
17 TRBD1 TRBV30 CAWTLVRTGTVGRGYTF
12 NA TRBV7-9 CASSYSTGELFF
14 NA TRBV18 CASSPPLGVDTQYF
16 NA TRBV19 CASSTDGLNSGNTIYF
15 TRBD1 TRBV4-2 CASSPGTGLNTEAFF
15 TRBD1 TRBV5-1 CASSYRGRNIPEAFF
16 NA TRBV7-9 CASSFNAPSSGNTIYF
20 TRBD2 TRBV19 CASSPGTSGGAVPNTGELFF
15 NA TRBV19 CASSLRDTSTGELFF
15 TRBD1 TRBV5-1 CASSFFGQGTDTQYF
15 TRBD1 TRBV9 CASGEGQGSTGELFF
16 TRBD1 TRBV6-1 CASSAYWDSQGNEQFF
15 TRBD1 TRBV11-2 CASSGHRGDDYEQYF
13 NA TRBV7-6 CASSSVGQSEAFF
13 NA TRBV5-4 CAISPGSSYEQYF